The next 21 T cell receptor beta chains were all read from a single sample in a study of blood T cell repertoires in COVID-19. The table came from immunoSEQ multiplex PCR; TCRdb's copy has only in-frame clones and leaves some out. Counted here are around 240,000 clones, about 90% occurring once; the ten biggest clones make up approximately 0.9%. Material for sequencing was PBMCs or T cells enriched from blood (not recorded which). These receptors all come from a middle-aged man who had been exposed to COVID-19.

J is TRBJ2-1 and V is TRBV11-3, with TRBD2 identical over 10 bases. Germline lookup yields CDR1 SGHNT and CDR2 YENEEA. CDR3 length equals 20 residues. J lost 1 base, V lost 5 bases, and 17 bases had no gene match. CDR3 sequence (DNA): TGTGCCAGCAGCCCTGAGGGTTGGGCTAGCGGGAGAGTTTCCTACAATGAGCAGTTCTTC. Translated, it gives CASSPEGWASGRVSYNEQFF. The variable domain in full, completed from reference TRBV11-3 and TRBJ2-1, reads EAGVVQSPRYKIIEKKQPVAFWCNPISGHNTLYWYLQNLGQGPELLIRYENEEAVDDSQLPKDRFSAERLKGVDSTLKIQPAELGDSAVYLCASSPEGWASGRVSYNEQFFGPGTRLTVL.

The chain employs TRBV11-2 and TRBJ1-1; D is uncertain. V was shortened by 1 base and J by 1 base, with 4 bases between the two germline ends. The CDR3 loop spans 13 amino acids. Germline CDR1 is SGHAT and CDR2 is FQNNGV. DNA for the CDR3: TGTGCCAGCAGCTTAGGTCAGAACACTGAAGCTTTCTTT. This translates into CASSLGQNTEAFF.

This chain connects TRBV5-1 to TRBJ2-3; a possible D gene is TRBD2 (6 bases). The length of the CDR3 is 16 residues. V shed 1 base and J shed 5 bases, with 17 bases lying between them. Germline V CDR1 and CDR2: SGHRS, YFSETQ. For the CDR3, the DNA is TGCGCCAGCAGCTTGTACCCCGGGGGTAATTTAGATACGCAGTATTTT. Protein: CASSLYPGGNLDTQYF.

This chain connects TRBV5-4 to TRBJ2-3; possibly TRBD2 for D (6 bases). The CDR3 spans 13 residues. CDR1 and CDR2 from the germline V gene are SGHNT and YYREEE (reference sequence). Deletions cut 5 bases from V and 3 bases from J, with 10 bases between. CDR3: CASSVGGTDTQYF. In DNA, the CDR3 is TGTGCCAGCAGTGTTGGGGGGACAGATACGCAGTATTTT.

This chain connects TRBV7-9 to TRBJ2-2; the D gene is possibly TRBD2 (5 bases). Trimming pared 5 bases from V and 0 bases from J, leaving 10 bases between. The germline CDR1 and CDR2 sequences are SEHNR and FQNEAQ (reference sequence). This CDR3 is built from 15 residues. The CDR3 is CASSLGSANTGELFF. The CDR3 nucleotides are TGTGCCAGCAGCCTGGGGAGCGCGAACACCGGGGAGCTGTTTTTT.

The chain combines TRBV28 with TRBJ1-2; 10 nucleotides agree with TRBD1. Trimming cost V 4 bases and J 5 bases; bases outside gene matches: 4. Germline values: CDR1 MDHEN, CDR2 SYDVKM. The CDR3 runs to 14 residues. Here the CDR3 DNA reads TGTGCCAGCAGTTCTCCGGGACAGGGGTATGGCTACACCTTC. Its translation: CASSSPGQGYGYTF.

The V gene is TRBV6-1, the J gene TRBJ2-3, with unresolved D. Germline CDR1 reads MNHNS; CDR2 reads SASEGT. The CDR3 has 14 residues. The ends were cut back, 2 bases at V and 5 bases at J, with 11 bases in the middle. CDR3 loop: CASSESEWRDTQYF. CDR3 DNA sequence: TGTGCCAGCAGTGAATCTGAATGGAGAGATACGCAGTATTTT.

This chain links TRBV5-1 with TRBJ2-1; 7 nucleotides line up with TRBD1. Germline V gives CDR1 SGHRS, CDR2 YFSETQ. The V gene end was trimmed by 3 bases and the J gene end by 4 bases; junction bases not matched to a gene: 1. CDR3 length: 13 residues. The CDR3 region has the DNA TGCGCCAGCAGCTGGGGACAGTACAATGAGCAGTTCTTC. It codes for CASSWGQYNEQFF.

The chain joins TRBV18 to TRBJ1-6; 7 nucleotides agree with TRBD1. Germline CDR1 reads KGHSH; CDR2 reads LQKENI. The CDR3 runs to 18 residues. Trimming cost V 4 bases and J 10 bases; bases outside gene matches: 19. The CDR3 region is CASSLWGTADGMGSPLHF. The DNA of the CDR3 is TGTGCCAGCTCACTGTGGGGGACAGCCGACGGTATGGGGTCACCCCTCCACTTT.

This rearrangement joins TRBV5-1 to TRBJ2-7; D is ambiguous. V was pared by 5 bases and J by 1 base, with 7 bases between. The CDR3 runs 12 residues. Germline values: CDR1 SGHRS, CDR2 YFSETQ. CDR3 loop: CASRYGSYEQYV. CDR3 coding DNA: TGCGCCAGCAGGTACGGTTCCTACGAGCAGTACGTC.

This chain uses TRBV18 with TRBJ1-3; D gene uncertain. Germline lookup yields CDR1 KGHSH and CDR2 LQKENI. Trimming pared 3 bases from V and 2 bases from J, leaving 14 bases between. CDR3 length equals 16 residues. CDR3 sequence (DNA): TGTGCCAGCTCACCGGCGACCGGCGGGCCTGGAAACACCATATATTTT. It codes for CASSPATGGPGNTIYF.

The V gene is TRBV6-1, the J gene TRBJ1-5; TRBD1 might be the D (5 bases). V dropped 0 bases and J dropped 2 bases, with 5 bases sitting between them. Germline V gives CDR1 MNHNS, CDR2 SASEGT. The CDR3 contains 14 residues. This CDR3 reads CASSEARGNQPQHF. The CDR3 coding sequence is TGTGCCAGCAGTGAAGCCAGGGGCAATCAGCCCCAGCATTTT.

The rearrangement joins TRBV6-2 or TRBV6-3 to TRBJ1-5, with D possibly TRBD1 on 6 matching bases. The CDR3 runs to 15 residues. Germline V gene data show CDR1 as MNHEY and CDR2 as SVGEGT. V was trimmed by 2 bases and J by 1 base, leaving 9 bases between them. The CDR3 nucleotides read TGTGCCAGCAGTTACGGGGGGGCGAGCAATCAGCCCCAGCATTTT. Its translation: CASSYGGASNQPQHF.

CDR3 protein: CSVSGGVLNTEAFF. CDR3 nucleotide sequence: TGCAGCGTTTCAGGGGGAGTATTGAACACTGAAGCTTTCTTT. J is TRBJ1-1 and V is TRBV29-1, with 7 bases matching TRBD1. J lost 0 bases, V lost 5 bases, and 6 bases had no gene match. The CDR3 has 14 amino acids. Looked up from germline, CDR1 is SQVTM and CDR2 is ANQGSEA.

The CDR3 loop is CASSLAWDTQYF. The CDR3 DNA follows: TGTGCCAGCAGTTTAGCGTGGGATACGCAGTATTTT. The chain joins TRBV28 to TRBJ2-3, with D unresolved. CDR1 MDHEN and CDR2 SYDVKM come from the germline V gene. This CDR3 has 12 residues. Trimming took off 2 bases at V and 6 bases at J, with 6 bases between the two ends.

This rearrangement joins TRBV30 to TRBJ2-1, with 13 bases matching TRBD2. After removal of 1 base from V and 9 bases from J, the junction contained 3 bases not matched to a gene. This CDR3 comprises 14 residues. CDR1 is GTSNPN, CDR2 SVGIG, per germline (reference sequence). Here the CDR3 DNA reads TGTGCCTGGAGTGGGACTAGCGGGAGTAGTGAGCAGTTCTTC. Translated, it gives CAWSGTSGSSEQFF.

This chain connects TRBV14 to TRBJ2-2, with 7 nucleotides matching TRBD1. The CDR3 spans 14 residues. Germline CDR1 reads SGHDN; CDR2 reads FVKESK. The V and J ends lost 4 bases and 5 bases, in that order; junction bases with no gene match: 4. The CDR3 DNA is TGTGCCAGCAGCCGAGACAGGGCGACCGGGGAGCTGTTTTTT. The encoded protein is CASSRDRATGELFF.

This clone was counted once. This chain joins TRBV5-4 and TRBJ1-6; no clear D gene. The V gene lost 1 base and the J gene lost 3 bases, with 11 bases spanning the gap. CDR1 is SGHNT, CDR2 YYREEE, per germline (reference sequence). The CDR3 loop spans 16 amino acids. CDR3 bases: TGTGCCAGCAGCTTGTCACCGGAGAGCTATAATTCACCCCTCCACTTT. This codes for CASSLSPESYNSPLHF.

The chain couples TRBV9 to TRBJ1-2; D is undetermined. Trimming shortened V by 0 bases and J by 3 bases, and 12 bases separated the two germline ends. Germline V lookup: CDR1 SGDLS, CDR2 YYNGEE. The CDR3 is made up of 15 amino acids. CDR3 coding DNA: TGTGCCAGCAGCGTAGATTTGGGCTTCGACTATGGCTACACCTTC. Translated, it gives CASSVDLGFDYGYTF.

J is TRBJ1-4 and V is TRBV5-1; D call uncertain. Deletions cut 0 bases from V and 2 bases from J, with 8 bases between. The CDR3 totals 15 residues. Germline CDR1 reads SGHRS; CDR2 reads YFSETQ. The CDR3 DNA sequence: TGCGCCAGCAGCTTGGAGGCGGCCACTAATGAAAAACTGTTTTTT. Amino acid sequence: CASSLEAATNEKLFF.

The rearrangement links TRBV2 to TRBJ2-2; D might be TRBD1 (6 bases). The CDR3 runs to 13 residues. The ends were cut back, 7 bases at V and 6 bases at J, with 12 bases in the middle. Germline values: CDR1 SNHLY, CDR2 FYNNEI. The CDR3 DNA reads as TGTGCCAGCACCTTAGACAGGCCCGGGGAGCTGTTTTTT. The encoded protein is CASTLDRPGELFF.